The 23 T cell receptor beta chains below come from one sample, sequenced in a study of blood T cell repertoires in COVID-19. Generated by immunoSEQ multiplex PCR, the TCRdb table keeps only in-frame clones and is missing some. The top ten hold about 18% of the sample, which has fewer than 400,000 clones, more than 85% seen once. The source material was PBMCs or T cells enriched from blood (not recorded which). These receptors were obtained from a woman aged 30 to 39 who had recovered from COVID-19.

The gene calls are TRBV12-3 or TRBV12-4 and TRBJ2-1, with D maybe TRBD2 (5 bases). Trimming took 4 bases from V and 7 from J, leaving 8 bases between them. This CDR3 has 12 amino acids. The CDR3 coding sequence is TGTGCCAGCAGTTGGACTCGGAATGAGCAGTTCTTC. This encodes CASSWTRNEQFF.

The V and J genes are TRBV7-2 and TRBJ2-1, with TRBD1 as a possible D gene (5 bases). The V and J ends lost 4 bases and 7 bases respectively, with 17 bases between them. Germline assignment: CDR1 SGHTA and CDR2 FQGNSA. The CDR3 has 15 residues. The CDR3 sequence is CASSSSLDSYNEQFF. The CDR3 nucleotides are TGTGCCAGCAGCTCCTCTCTAGACAGCTATAATGAGCAGTTCTTC.

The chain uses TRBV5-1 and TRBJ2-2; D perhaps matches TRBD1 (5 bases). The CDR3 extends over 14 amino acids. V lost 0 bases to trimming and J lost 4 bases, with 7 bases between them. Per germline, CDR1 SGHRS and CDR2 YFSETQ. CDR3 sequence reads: CASSLGGATGELFF. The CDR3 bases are TGCGCCAGCAGCTTGGGTGGGGCCACCGGGGAGCTGTTTTTT.

CDR3 sequence (DNA): TGTGCCAGCAGTTTTTACAGTTATGGCTACACCTTC. This encodes CASSFYSYGYTF. This chain links TRBV28 with TRBJ1-2; D is uncertain. V was trimmed by 3 bases and J by 5 bases, leaving 7 bases between them. Germline CDR1 is MDHEN and CDR2 is SYDVKM. This CDR3 region has 12 residues.

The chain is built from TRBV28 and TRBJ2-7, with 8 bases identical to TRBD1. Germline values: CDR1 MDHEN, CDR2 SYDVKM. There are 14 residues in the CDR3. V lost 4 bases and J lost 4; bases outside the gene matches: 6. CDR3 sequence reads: CASSWDRFSYEQYF. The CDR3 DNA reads TGTGCCAGCAGTTGGGACAGGTTCTCTTACGAGCAGTACTTC.

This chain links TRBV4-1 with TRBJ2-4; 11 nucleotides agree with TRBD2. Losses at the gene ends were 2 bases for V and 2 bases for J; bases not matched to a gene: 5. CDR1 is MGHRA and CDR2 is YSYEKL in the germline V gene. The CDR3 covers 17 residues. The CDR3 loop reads CASSQTGTSGSKNIQYF. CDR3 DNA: TGCGCCAGCAGCCAAACCGGGACTAGCGGTTCCAAAAACATTCAGTACTTC.

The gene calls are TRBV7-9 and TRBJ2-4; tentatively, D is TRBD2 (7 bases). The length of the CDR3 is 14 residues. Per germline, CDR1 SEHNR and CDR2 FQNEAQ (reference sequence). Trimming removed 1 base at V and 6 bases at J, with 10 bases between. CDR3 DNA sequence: TGTGCCAGCAGCTTAGAGGGGGGGATAAACATTCAGTACTTC. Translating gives CASSLEGGINIQYF.

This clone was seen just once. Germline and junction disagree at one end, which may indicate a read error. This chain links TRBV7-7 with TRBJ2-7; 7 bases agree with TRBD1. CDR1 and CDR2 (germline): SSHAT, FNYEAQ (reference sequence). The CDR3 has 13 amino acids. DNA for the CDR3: TGTGCTAGCAGCTTAGACAGGGTAGGCGAGCAGTACTTC. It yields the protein CASSLDRVGEQYF.

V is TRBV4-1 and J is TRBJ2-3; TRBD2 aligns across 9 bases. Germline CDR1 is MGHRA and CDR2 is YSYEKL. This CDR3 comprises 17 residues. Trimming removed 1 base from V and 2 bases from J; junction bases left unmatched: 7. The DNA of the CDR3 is TGCGCCAGCAGCCAAGTCCCGCTAGCGGGGTACACAGATACGCAGTATTTT. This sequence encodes CASSQVPLAGYTDTQYF.

CDR3 DNA sequence: TGTGCCAGTAGTATCCTTTATAGCGGGAGGGCACCCTACGAGCAGTACTTC. It yields the protein CASSILYSGRAPYEQYF. This chain links TRBV19 with TRBJ2-7, with TRBD2 matching 11 bases. With 3 bases clipped from V and 2 bases from J, the junction kept 9 bases outside the gene matches. The length of the CDR3 is 17 residues. Germline V gene data show CDR1 as LNHDA and CDR2 as SQIVND (reference sequence).

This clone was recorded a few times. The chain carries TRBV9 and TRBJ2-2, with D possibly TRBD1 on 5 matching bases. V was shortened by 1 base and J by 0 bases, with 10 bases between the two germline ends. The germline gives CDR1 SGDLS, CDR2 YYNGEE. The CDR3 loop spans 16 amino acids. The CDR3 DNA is TGTGCCAGCAGCGTATCCGGACAAGCGAACACCGGGGAGCTGTTTTTT. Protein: CASSVSGQANTGELFF.

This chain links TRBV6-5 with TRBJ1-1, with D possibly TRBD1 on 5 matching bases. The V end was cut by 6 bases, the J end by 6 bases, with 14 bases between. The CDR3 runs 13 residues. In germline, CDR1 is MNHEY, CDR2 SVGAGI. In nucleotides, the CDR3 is TGTGCCAGCAGAACCTACGGAGGGGCTGAAGCTTTCTTT. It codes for CASRTYGGAEAFF.

As DNA, the CDR3 is TGTGCCAGCAGTTTACAAACCAGCCGGACAGATGAAGCTTTCTTT. Translating it yields CASSLQTSRTDEAFF. The genes are TRBV28 and TRBJ1-1, with a possible D match to TRBD1 (6 bases). The CDR3 is 15 amino acids. CDR1 and CDR2 from the germline V gene are MDHEN and SYDVKM. V lost 2 bases and J 7 bases, leaving 17 bases between the germline ends.

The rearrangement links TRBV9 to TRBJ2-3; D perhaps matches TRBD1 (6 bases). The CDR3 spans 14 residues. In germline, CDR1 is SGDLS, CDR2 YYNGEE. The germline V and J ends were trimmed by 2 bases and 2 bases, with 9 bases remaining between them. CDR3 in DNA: TGTGCCAGCAGCGTCCGACAGGTCACAGATACGCAGTATTTT. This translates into CASSVRQVTDTQYF.

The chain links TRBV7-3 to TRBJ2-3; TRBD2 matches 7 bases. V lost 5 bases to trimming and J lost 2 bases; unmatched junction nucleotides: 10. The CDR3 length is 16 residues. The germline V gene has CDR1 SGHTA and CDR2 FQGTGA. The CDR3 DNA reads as TGTGCCAGCAGCCGTCAGCCGCGGGGGTACACAGATACGCAGTATTTT. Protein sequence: CASSRQPRGYTDTQYF.

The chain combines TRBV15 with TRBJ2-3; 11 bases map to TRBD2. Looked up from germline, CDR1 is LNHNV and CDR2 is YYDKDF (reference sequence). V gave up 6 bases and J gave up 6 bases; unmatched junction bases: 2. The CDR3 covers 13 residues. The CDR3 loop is CATRGLAADTQYF. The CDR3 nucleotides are TGTGCCACCAGGGGACTAGCGGCTGATACGCAGTATTTT.

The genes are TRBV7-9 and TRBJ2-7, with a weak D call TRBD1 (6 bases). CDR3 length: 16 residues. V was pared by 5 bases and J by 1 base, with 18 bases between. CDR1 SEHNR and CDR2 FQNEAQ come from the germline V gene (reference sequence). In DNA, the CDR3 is TGTGCCAGCAGCCAGGCTACAGGGCTGTCGTCCTACGAGCAGTACTTC. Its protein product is CASSQATGLSSYEQYF.

The CDR3 DNA is TGTGCCGAGGACAGGGGGCCCCACGAGCAGTACTTC. Translation: CAEDRGPHEQYF. The chain recombines TRBV30 with TRBJ2-7, with 11 nucleotides matching TRBD1. Germline CDR1 GTSNPN, CDR2 SVGIG (reference sequence). Germline trimming cut 8 bases from V and 5 bases from J; bases unmatched to any gene: 5. This CDR3 contains 12 residues. The whole variable domain, filled in from reference TRBV30 and TRBJ2-7, reads SQTIHQWPATLVQPVGSPLSLECTVEGTSNPNLYWYRQAAGRGLQLLFYSVGIGQISSEVPQNLSASRPQDRQFILSSKKLLLSDSGFYLCAEDRGPHEQYFGPGTRLTVT.

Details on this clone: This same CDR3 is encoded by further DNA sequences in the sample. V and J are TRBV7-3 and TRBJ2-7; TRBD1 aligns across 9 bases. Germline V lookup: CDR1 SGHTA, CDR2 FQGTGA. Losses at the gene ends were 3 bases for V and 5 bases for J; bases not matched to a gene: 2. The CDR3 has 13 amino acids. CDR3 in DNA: TGTGCCAGCAGCTTTACAGGGGGCGACGAGCAGTACTTC. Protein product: CASSFTGGDEQYF.

CDR3 bases: TGTGCCAGCAGCCAGCTAGCGGGAGAGCAGTTCTTC. Translated: CASSQLAGEQFF. V and J are TRBV3-1 (or the pseudogene TRBV3-2) and TRBJ2-1; TRBD2 aligns across 9 bases. Germline values: CDR1 LGHDT, CDR2 YNNKEL (reference sequence). The J segment lost 10 bases and the V segment lost 3 bases, leaving 1 base of the junction unmatched. This CDR3 contains 12 residues.

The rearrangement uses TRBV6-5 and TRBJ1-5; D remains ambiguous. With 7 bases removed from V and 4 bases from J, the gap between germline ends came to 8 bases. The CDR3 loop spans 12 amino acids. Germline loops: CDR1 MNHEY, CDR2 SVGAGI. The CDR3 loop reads CASTSPNQPQHF. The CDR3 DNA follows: TGTGCCAGCACCAGTCCGAATCAGCCCCAGCATTTT.

The CDR3, as DNA: TGTGCCAGCAGTTCGGGGGGGACCCAGTACTTC. This gives the protein CASSSGGTQYF. The chain is built from TRBV6-2 or TRBV6-3 and TRBJ2-5; 7 nucleotides match TRBD2. The CDR3 is 11 amino acids. Germline lookup yields CDR1 MNHEY and CDR2 SVGEGT. Trimming took 4 bases from V and 7 from J; bases not matched to a gene: 0.

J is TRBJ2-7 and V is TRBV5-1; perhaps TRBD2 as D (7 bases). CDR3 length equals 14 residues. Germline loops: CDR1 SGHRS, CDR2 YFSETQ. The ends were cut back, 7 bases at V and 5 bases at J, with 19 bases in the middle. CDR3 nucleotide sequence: TGCGCCAGCTCCCGTCGGGGGGCCTACGACGAGCAGTACTTC. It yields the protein CASSRRGAYDEQYF.